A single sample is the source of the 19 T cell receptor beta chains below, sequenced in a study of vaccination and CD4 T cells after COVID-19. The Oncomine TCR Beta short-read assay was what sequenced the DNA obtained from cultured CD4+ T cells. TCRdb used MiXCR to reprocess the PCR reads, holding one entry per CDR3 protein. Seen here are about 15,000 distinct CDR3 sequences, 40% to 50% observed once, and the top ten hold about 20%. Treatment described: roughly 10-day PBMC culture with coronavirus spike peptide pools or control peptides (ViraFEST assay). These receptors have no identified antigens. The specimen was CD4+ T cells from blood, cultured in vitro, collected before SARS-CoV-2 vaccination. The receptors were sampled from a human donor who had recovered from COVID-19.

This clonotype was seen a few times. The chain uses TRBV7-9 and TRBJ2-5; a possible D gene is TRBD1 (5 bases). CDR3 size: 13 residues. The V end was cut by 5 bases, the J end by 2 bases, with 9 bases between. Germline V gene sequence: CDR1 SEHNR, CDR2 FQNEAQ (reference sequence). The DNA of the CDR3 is TGTGCCAGCAGCCCGGACATTCAAGAGACCCAGTACTTC. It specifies CASSPDIQETQYF.

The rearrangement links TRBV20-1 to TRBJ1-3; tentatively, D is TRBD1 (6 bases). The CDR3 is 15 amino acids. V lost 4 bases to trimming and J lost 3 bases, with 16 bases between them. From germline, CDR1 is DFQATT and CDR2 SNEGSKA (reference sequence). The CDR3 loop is CSAMRDIAIGNTIYF. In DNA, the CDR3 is TGCAGTGCTATGCGGGACATCGCAATTGGAAACACCATATATTTT.

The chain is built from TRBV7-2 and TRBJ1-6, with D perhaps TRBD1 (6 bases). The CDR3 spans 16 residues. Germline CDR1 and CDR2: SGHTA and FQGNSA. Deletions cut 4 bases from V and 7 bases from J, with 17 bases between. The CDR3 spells CASSYGQTRINSPLHF. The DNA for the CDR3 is TGTGCCAGCAGCTACGGACAGACCCGAATAAATTCACCCCTCCACTTT.

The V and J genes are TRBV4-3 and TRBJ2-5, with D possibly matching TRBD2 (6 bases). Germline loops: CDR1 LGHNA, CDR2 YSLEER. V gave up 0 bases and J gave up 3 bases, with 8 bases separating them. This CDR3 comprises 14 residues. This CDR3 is CASSQDTSKETQYF. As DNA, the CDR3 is TGCGCCAGCAGCCAAGATACTAGCAAAGAGACCCAGTACTTC.

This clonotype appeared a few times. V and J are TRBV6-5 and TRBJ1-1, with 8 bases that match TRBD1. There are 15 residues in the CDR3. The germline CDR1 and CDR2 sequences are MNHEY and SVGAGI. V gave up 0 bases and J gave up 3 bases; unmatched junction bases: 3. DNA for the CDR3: TGTGCCAGCAGTTACTCTACAGGGGGTGACACTGAAGCTTTCTTT. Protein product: CASSYSTGGDTEAFF.

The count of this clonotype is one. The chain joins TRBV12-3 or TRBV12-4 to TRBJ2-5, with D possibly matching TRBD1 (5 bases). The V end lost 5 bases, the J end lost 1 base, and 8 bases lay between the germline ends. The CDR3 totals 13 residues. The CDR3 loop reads CASSDRFQETQYF. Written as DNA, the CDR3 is TGTGCCAGCAGTGACAGATTCCAAGAGACCCAGTACTTC.

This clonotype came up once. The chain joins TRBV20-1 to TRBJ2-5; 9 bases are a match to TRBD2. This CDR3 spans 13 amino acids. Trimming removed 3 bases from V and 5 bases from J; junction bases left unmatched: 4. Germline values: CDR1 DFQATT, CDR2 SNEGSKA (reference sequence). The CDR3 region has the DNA TGCAGTGCTAGGGTAGCGGGGGTTGAGACCCAGTACTTC. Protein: CSARVAGVETQYF.

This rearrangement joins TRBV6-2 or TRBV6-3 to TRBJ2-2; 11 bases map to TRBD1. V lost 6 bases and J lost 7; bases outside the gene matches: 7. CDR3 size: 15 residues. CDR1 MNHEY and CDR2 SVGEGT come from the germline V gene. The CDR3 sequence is CASRTDRGQNGELFF. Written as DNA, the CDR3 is TGTGCCAGCAGGACGGACAGGGGGCAAAACGGGGAGCTGTTTTTT.

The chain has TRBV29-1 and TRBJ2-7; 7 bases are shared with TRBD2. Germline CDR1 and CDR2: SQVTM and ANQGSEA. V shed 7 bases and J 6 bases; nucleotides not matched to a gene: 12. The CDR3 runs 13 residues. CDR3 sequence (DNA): TGCAGCGCCACCGGGACCCCGGGGGGCGAGCAGTACTTC. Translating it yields CSATGTPGGEQYF.

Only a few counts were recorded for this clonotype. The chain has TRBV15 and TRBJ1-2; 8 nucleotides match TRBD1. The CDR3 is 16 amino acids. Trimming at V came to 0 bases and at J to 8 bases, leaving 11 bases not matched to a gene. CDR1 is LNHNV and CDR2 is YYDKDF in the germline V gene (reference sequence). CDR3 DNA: TGTGCCACCAGCAGAGACGCAGGGGCAGGGGGCGCGGGCTACACCTTC. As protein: CATSRDAGAGGAGYTF.

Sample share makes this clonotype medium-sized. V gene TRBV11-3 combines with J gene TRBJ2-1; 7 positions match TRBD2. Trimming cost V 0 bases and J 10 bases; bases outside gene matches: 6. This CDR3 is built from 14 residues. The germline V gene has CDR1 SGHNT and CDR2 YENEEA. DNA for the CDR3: TGTGCCAGCAGCTTAGATGGGAGGGCAGGAGAGCAGTTCTTC. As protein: CASSLDGRAGEQFF.

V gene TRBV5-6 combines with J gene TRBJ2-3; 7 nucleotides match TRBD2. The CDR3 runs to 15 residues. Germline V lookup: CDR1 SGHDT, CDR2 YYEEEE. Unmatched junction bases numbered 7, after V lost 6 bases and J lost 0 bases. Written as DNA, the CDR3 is TGTGCCAGCAATAGGGAGGGCCGGAGCACAGATACGCAGTATTTT. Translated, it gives CASNREGRSTDTQYF.

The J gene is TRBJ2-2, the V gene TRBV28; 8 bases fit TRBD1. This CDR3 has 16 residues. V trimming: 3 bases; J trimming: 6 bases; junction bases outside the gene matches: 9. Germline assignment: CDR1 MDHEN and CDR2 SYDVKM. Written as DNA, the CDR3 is TGTGCCAGCAGTTTTGTCGGACAGGGTCTTTCCGGGGAGCTGTTTTTT. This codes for CASSFVGQGLSGELFF.

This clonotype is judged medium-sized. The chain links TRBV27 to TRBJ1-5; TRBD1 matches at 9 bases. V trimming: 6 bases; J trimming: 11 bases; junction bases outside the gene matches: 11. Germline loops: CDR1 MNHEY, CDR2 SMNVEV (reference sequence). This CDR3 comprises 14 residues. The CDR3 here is CASSHGQGTQAQHF. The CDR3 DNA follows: TGTGCCAGCAGCCACGGACAGGGGACCCAGGCCCAGCATTTT.

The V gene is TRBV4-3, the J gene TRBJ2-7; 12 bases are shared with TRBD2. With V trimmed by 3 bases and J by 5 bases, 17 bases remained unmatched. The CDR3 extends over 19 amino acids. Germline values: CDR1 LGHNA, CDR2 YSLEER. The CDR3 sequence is CASSHVTGTSGWAVHEQYF. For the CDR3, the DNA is TGCGCCAGCAGCCACGTAACCGGGACTAGCGGGTGGGCGGTCCACGAGCAGTACTTC.

CDR3 coding DNA: TGTGCCAGCAGCTCCCGGGACCTAGGACGCGAGCAGTACTTC. Protein product: CASSSRDLGREQYF. The genes are TRBV6-1 and TRBJ2-7; the D gene could be TRBD1 or TRBD2 (5 bases each). V lost 6 bases, J lost 6 bases, and 18 bases lay in between. The germline CDR1 and CDR2 sequences are MNHNS and SASEGT. CDR3 length: 14 amino acids.

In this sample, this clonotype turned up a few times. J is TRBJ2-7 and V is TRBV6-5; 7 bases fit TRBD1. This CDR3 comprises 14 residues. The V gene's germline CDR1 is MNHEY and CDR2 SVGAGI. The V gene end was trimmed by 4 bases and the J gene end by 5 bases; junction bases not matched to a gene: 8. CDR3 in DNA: TGTGCCAGCAGTTTGGTTGTAGGGGGCGACGAGCAGTACTTC. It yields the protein CASSLVVGGDEQYF.

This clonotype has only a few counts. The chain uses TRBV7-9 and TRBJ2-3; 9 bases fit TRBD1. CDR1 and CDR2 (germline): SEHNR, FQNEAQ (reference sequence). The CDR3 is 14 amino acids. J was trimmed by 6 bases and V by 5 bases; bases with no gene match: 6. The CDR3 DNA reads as TGTGCCAGCAGCCAAGGACAGGGGTGGGATACGCAGTATTTT. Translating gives CASSQGQGWDTQYF. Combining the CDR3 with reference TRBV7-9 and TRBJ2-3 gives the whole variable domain DTGVSQNPRHKITKRGQNVTFRCDPISEHNRLYWYRQTLGQGPEFLTYFQNEAQLEKSRLLSDRFSAERPKGSFSTLEIQRTEQGDSAMYLCASSQGQGWDTQYFGPGTRLTVL.

CDR3 sequence reads: CASSPAPGGQPQHF. The CDR3 DNA is TGTGCCAGCAGCCCTGCCCCGGGAGGCCAGCCCCAGCATTTT. The V call is TRBV21-1, the J call TRBJ1-5; the table assigns TRBD1, which was not confirmed against the DNA. TRBV21-1 is marked as a pseudogene. This CDR3 has 14 amino acids.